This T cell receptor beta chain was retrieved from a study of blood T cells in healthy people across ages. Study information: Template switching recovered approximately one barcoded beta molecule for every two T cells.

Turning to this clonotype: Its target is not known.

Germline CDR1 and CDR2: LNHDA and SQIVND (reference sequence). The V segment lost 2 bases and the J segment 1 base; nucleotides outside the gene matches: 9. The CDR3 spans 17 residues. Next came a second PCR, run for about 6 to 12 cycles, which used a sample-barcoded 5' primer along with a J-beta primer mix. A template-switch adaptor with 12 random nucleotides tagged each cDNA molecule. Using its own MiXCR run on the 5' RACE reads, TCRdb lists one record per CDR3 protein. The table includes roughly 570,000 distinct CDR3 sequences, approximately 30% detected once. Study-wide results and caveats: Versus aged donors, long-lived donors had higher diversity and more naive CD4+ cells.

The sequenced material came from blood. The V call is TRBV19, the J call TRBJ2-3; 7 bases line up with TRBD1. The receptor was derived from a woman between 70 and 85 years old in good health. The CDR3 loop is CASSIIPRQGGTDTQYF. The CDR3 nucleotides are TGTGCCAGTAGTATAATCCCCAGACAGGGTGGCACAGATACGCAGTATTTT.